This T cell receptor (beta chain) was recorded in a study of blood T cell repertoires in COVID-19. Study in general: The United States, Italy and Spain provided the acute and convalescent COVID-19 samples. From T cells, B-cell-depleted T cells, or PBMCs came the material, which was cDNA or gDNA.

All enrollees were roughly 18 to 89 years old and from 20 to 25 US areas. The table came from immunoSEQ multiplex PCR; TCRdb's copy has only in-frame clones and leaves some out. The sample includes some 170,000 clones, over 75% of them seen just once. The sample consisted of PBMCs or T cells enriched from blood (not recorded which). The receptor comes from a human donor with acute COVID-19. The donor label of this sample is uncertain.

The CDR3: CAWSVIGAGEQYF. In DNA, the CDR3 is TGTGCCTGGAGTGTAATAGGGGCAGGCGAGCAGTACTTC. The chain recombines TRBV30 with TRBJ2-7; maybe TRBD1 (5 bases). The germline V and J ends were trimmed by 0 bases and 6 bases, with 12 bases remaining between them. There are 13 residues in the CDR3. Germline CDR1 GTSNPN, CDR2 SVGIG (reference sequence).